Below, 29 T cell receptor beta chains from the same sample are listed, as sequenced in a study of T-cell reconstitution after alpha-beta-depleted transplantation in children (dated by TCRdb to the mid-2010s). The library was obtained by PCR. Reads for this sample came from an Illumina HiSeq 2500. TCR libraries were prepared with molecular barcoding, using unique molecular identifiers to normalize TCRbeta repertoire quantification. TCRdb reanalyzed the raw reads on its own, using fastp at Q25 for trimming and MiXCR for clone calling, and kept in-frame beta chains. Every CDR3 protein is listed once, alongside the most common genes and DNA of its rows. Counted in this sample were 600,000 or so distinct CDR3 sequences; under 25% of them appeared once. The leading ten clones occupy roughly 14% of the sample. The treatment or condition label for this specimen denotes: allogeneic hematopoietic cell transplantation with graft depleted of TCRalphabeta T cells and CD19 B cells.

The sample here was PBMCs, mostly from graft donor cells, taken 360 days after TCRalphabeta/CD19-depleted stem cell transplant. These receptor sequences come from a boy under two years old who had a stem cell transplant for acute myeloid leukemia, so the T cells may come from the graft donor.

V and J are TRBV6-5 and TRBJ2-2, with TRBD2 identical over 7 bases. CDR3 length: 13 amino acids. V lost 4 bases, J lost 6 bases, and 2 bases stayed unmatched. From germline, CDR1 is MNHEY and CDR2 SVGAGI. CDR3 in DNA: TGTGCCAGCAGTTGGGAGGGAGCCGGGGAGCTGTTTTTT. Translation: CASSWEGAGELFF.

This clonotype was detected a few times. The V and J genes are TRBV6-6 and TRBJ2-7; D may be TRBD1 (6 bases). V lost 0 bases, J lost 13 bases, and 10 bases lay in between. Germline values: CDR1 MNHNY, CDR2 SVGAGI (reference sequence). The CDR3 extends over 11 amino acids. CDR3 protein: CASSYSGTIYF. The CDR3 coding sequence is TGTGCCAGCAGTTACTCTGGGACAATATACTTC.

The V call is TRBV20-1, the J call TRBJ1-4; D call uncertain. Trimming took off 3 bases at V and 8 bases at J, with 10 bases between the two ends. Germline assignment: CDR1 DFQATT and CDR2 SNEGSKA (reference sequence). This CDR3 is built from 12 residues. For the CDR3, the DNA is TGCAGTGCTAGTCATAATTTAGAAAAACTGTTTTTT. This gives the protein CSASHNLEKLFF.

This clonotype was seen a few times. The CDR3 reads CRVSGGATDTQYF. CDR3 nucleotide sequence: TGCAGGGTTAGCGGGGGAGCAACAGATACGCAGTATTTT. This chain uses TRBV20-1 with TRBJ2-3, with 9 bases fitting TRBD2. Germline V CDR1 and CDR2: DFQATT, SNEGSKA (reference sequence). The CDR3 runs 13 residues.

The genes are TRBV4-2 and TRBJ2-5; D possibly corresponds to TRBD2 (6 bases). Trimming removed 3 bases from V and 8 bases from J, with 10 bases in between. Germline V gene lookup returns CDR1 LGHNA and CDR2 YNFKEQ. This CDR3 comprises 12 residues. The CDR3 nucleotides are TGTGCCAGCAGCCAGGACTACCTAACCCAGTACTTC. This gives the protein CASSQDYLTQYF.

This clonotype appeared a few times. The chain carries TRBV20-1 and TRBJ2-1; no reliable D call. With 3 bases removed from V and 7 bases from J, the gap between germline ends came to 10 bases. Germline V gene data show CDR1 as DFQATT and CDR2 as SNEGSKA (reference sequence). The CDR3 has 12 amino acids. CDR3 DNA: TGCAGTGCTAGTCCCAGCTGGAATGAGCAGTTCTTC. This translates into CSASPSWNEQFF.

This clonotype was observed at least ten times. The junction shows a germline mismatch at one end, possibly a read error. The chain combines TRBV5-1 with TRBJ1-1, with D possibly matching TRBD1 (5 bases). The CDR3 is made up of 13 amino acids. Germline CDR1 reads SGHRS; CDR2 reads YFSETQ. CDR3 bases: TGTGCCAGCAGCTTGCAGGGAGCGACTGAAGCTTTCTTT. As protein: CASSLQGATEAFF.

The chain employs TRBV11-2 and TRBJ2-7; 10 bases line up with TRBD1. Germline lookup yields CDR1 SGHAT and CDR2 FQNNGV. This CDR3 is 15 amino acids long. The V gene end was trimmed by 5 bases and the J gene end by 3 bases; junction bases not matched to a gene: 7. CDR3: CASSRRDRGVYEQYV. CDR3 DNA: TGTGCCAGCAGCCGCCGGGACAGGGGAGTCTACGAGCAGTACGTC.

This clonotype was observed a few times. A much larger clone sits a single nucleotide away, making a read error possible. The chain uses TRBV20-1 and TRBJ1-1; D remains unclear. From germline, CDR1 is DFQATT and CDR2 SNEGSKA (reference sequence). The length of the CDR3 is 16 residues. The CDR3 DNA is TGCTGTGCTAGAGATCTCTCACGGGGAGTGAACACTGAAGCTTTCTTT. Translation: CCARDLSRGVNTEAFF.

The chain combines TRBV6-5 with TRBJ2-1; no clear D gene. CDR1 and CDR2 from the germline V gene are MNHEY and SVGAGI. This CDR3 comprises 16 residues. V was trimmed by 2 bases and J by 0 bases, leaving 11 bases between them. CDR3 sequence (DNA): TGTGCCAGCAGTTACGTTGCGCCCAACTCCTACAATGAGCAGTTCTTC. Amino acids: CASSYVAPNSYNEQFF.

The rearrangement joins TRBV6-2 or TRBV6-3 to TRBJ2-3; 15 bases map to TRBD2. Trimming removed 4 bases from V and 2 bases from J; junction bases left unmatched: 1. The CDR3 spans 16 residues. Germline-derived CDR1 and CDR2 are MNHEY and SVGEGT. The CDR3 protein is CASSWTSGGATDTQYF. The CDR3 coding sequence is TGTGCCAGCAGTTGGACTAGCGGGGGGGCCACAGATACGCAGTATTTT.

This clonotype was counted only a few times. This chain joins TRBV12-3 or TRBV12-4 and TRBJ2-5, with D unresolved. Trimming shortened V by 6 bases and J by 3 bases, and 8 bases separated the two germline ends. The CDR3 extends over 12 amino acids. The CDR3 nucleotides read TGTGCCAGCAGGCGTCAGGAAGAGACCCAGTACTTC. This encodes CASRRQEETQYF.

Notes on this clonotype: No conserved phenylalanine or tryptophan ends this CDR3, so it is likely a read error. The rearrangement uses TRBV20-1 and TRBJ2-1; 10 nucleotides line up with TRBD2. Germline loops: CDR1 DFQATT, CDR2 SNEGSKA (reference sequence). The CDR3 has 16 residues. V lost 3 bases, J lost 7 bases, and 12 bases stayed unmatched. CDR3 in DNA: TGCAGTGCTAGGCGGCTAGCGGGGGCCCCAGGGAATGAGCAGTTCTAC. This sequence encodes CSARRLAGAPGNEQFY.

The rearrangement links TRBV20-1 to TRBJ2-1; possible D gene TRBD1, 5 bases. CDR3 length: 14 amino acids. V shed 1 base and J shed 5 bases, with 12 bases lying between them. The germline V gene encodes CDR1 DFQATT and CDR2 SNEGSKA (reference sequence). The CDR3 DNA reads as TGCAGTGCTAGAGTTCTAGGGGATAACAATGAGCAGTTCTTC. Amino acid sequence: CSARVLGDNNEQFF.

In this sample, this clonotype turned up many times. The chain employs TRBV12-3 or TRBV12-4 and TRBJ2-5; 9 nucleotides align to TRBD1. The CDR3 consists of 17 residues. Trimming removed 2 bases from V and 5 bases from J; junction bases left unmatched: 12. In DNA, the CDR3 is TGTGCCAGCAGTTTATGGGCGGGGACAGGGAGATTGGAGACCCAGTACTTC. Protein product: CASSLWAGTGRLETQYF.

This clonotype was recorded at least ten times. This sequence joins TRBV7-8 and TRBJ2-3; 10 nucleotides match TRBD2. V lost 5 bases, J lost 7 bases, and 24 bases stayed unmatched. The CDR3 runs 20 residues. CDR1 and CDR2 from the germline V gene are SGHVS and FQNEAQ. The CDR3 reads CASSDNLGVAGGTFRNTQYF. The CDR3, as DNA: TGTGCCAGCAGCGACAATTTAGGAGTAGCGGGGGGAACATTCCGTAATACGCAGTATTTT.

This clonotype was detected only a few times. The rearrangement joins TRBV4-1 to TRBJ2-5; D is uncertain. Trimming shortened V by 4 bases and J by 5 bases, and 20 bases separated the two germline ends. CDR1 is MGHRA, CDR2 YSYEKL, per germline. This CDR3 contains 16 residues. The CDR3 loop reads CASSPPATLGPETQYF. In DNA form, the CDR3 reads TGCGCCAGCAGCCCCCCGGCCACCCTGGGTCCGGAGACCCAGTACTTC.

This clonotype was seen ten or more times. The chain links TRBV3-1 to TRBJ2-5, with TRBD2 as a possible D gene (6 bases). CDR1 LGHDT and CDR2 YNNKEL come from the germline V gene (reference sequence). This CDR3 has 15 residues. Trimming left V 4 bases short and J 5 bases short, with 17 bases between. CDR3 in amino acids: CASSRKSGPTETQYF. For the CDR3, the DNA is TGTGCCAGCAGCCGAAAGAGCGGGCCGACGGAGACCCAGTACTTC.

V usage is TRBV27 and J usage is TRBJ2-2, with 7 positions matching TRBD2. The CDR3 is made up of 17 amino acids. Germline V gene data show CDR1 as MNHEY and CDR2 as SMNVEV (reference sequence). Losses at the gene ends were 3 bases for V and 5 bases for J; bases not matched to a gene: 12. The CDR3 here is CASSLGSGVSETGELFF. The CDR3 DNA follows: TGTGCCAGCAGTTTGGGGAGCGGGGTCTCGGAGACCGGGGAGCTGTTTTTT.

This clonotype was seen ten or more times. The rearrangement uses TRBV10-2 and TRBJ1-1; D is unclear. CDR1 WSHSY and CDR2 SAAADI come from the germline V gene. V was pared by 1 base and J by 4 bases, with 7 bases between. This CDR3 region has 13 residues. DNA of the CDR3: TGCGCCAGCAGTGAGTTGTTGGGCACTGAAGCTTTCTTT. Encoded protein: CASSELLGTEAFF.

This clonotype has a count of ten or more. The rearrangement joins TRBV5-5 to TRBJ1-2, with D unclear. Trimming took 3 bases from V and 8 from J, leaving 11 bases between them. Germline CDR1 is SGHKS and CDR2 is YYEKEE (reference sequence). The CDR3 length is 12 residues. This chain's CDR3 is CASSSSAAGYTF. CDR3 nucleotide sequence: TGTGCCAGCAGCTCATCGGCGGCGGGCTACACCTTC.

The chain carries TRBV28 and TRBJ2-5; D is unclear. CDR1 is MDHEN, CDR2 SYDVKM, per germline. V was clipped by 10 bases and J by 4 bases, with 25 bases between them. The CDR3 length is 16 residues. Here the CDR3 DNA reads TGTGCCACCCACCGAGATCTGACCGCTAGGCTAGAGACCCAGTACTTC. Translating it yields CATHRDLTARLETQYF. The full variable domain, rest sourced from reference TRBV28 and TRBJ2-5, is DVKVTQSSRYLVKRTGEKVFLECVQDMDHENMFWYRQDPGLGLRLIYFSYDVKMKEKGDIPEGYSVSREKKERFSLILESASTNQTSMYLCATHRDLTARLETQYFGPGTRLLVL.

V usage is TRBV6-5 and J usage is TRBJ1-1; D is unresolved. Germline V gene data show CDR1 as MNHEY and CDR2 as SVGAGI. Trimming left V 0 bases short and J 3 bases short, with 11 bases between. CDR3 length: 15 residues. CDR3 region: CASSYSLPLYTEAFF. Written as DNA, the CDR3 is TGTGCCAGCAGTTACTCGTTGCCACTATACACTGAAGCTTTCTTT.

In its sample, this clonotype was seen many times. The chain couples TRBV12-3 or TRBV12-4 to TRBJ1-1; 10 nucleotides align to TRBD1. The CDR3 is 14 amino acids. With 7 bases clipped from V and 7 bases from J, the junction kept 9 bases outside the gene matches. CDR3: CASTTGTGEFEAFF. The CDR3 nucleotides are TGTGCCAGCACCACCGGGACAGGGGAGTTTGAAGCTTTCTTT.

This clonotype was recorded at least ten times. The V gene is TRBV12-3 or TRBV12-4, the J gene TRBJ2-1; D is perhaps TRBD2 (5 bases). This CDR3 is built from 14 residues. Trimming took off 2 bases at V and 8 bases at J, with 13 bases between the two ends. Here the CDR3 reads CASSLMERRDEQFF. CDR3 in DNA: TGTGCCAGCAGTTTAATGGAACGGCGGGATGAGCAGTTCTTC.

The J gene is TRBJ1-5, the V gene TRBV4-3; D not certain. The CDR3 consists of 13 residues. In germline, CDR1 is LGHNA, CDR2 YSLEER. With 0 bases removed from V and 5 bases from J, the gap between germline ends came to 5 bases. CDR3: CASSQDRDQPQHF. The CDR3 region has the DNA TGCGCCAGCAGCCAAGATCGAGATCAGCCCCAGCATTTT.

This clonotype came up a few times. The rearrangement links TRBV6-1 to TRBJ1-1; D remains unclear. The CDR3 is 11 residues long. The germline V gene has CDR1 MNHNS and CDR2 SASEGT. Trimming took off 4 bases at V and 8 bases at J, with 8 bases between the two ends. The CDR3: CASSASLEAFF. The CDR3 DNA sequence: TGTGCCAGCAGTGCCTCCTTAGAAGCTTTCTTT.

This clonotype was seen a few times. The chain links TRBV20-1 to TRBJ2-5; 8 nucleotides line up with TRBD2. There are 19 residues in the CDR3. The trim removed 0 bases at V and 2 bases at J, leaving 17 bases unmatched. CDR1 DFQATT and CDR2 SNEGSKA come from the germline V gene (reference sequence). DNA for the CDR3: TGCAGTGCTAGAGATCCTCGGCTAGGTGTGCGGGGGGCACAAGAGACCCAGTACTTC. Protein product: CSARDPRLGVRGAQETQYF.

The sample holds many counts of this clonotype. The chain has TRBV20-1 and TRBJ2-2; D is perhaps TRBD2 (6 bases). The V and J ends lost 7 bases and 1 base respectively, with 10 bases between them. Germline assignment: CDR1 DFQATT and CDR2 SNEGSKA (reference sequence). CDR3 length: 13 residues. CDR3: CSGDSKNTGELFF. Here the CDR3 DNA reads TGCAGTGGGGACTCTAAGAACACCGGGGAGCTGTTTTTT.